The source of this T cell receptor beta chain is a study of cytomegalovirus exposure and HLA in healthy donors. Study-wide points: In a later analysis, HLA-C alleles had the fewest associated TCRs, DRB1 alleles the most. TCR beta chains associated with HLA were, in a later analysis, more clonally expanded than equally common others. When analyzed later, a missense DCLRE1C variant was found to be linked to TCR beta V- and J-gene trimming.

The sample holds a few counts of this clone. Its specificity is unknown. PCR employed 60 Vbeta and 13 Jbeta primers. Here immunoSEQ multiplex PCR was the method, and the copy in TCRdb shows in-frame clones only, minus some. The top ten hold roughly 5% of the sample, which has about 64,000 clones, 77% seen once. The V and J ends lost 3 bases and 4 bases respectively, with 6 bases between them. CDR3 length: 12 residues. The germline gives CDR1 ENHRY, CDR2 SYGVKD. The V and J genes are TRBV10-3 and TRBJ1-1; D gene ambiguous. Material for sequencing was PBMCs. The receptor's source is a male donor in good health and CMV-seropositive. CDR3 sequence reads: CAISDTFTEAFF. The CDR3 nucleotides read TGTGCCATCAGTGACACTTTCACTGAAGCTTTCTTT.